Listed here are 17 T cell receptor beta chains from one sample, sequenced in a study of T cell repertoires in cytomegalovirus infection. A single record per CDR3 protein comes from TCRdb applying MiXCR to the reads. This sample has under 800,000 distinct CDR3 sequences, with less than 25% found just once. The specimen was CD8+ T cells from PBMCs. These receptors came from a human donor in good health (CMV status not recorded). Some clones in this sample may be carry-over from other donors' samples.

This clonotype was detected a few times. The chain carries TRBV7-3 and TRBJ2-1; D may be TRBD1 or TRBD2 (5 bases each). This CDR3 spans 15 amino acids. Trimming shortened V by 6 bases and J by 3 bases, and 15 bases separated the two germline ends. Germline CDR1 and CDR2: SGHTA and FQGTGA. Here the CDR3 reads CASSIRDAGYNEQFF. The CDR3 nucleotides read TGTGCCAGCAGTATCCGGGACGCCGGCTACAATGAGCAGTTCTTC.

This clonotype was picked up many times. The V and J genes are TRBV7-9 and TRBJ2-5, with D unresolved. CDR1 SEHNR and CDR2 FQNEAQ come from the germline V gene (reference sequence). V was shortened by 5 bases and J by 5 bases, with 12 bases between the two germline ends. This CDR3 has 13 amino acids. The CDR3 sequence is CASSTVRLETQYF. The CDR3 DNA follows: TGTGCCAGCAGCACCGTTCGCTTGGAGACCCAGTACTTC.

The chain employs TRBV2 and TRBJ1-3, with 9 bases identical to TRBD1. J gave up 4 bases and V 2 bases, and 12 bases lay outside the gene matches. The CDR3 runs to 18 residues. Germline CDR1 reads SNHLY; CDR2 reads FYNNEI. In DNA, the CDR3 is TGTGCCAGCAGTGAACCCCAAAAACAGGGGGCGCACGGAAACACCATATATTTT. It codes for CASSEPQKQGAHGNTIYF.

This clonotype has a count of ten or more. J is TRBJ1-1 and V is TRBV11-2; D is unclear. This CDR3 comprises 12 residues. The V end lost 5 bases, the J end lost 6 bases, and 10 bases lay between the germline ends. CDR1 and CDR2 from the germline V gene are SGHAT and FQNNGV. CDR3 protein: CASSLRPPEAFF. The CDR3 DNA reads TGTGCCAGCAGCCTTAGGCCACCTGAAGCTTTCTTT. The whole variable domain, remainder taken from reference TRBV11-2 and TRBJ1-1, is EAGVAQSPRYKIIEKRQSVAFWCNPISGHATLYWYQQILGQGPKLLIQFQNNGVVDDSQLPKDRFSAERLKGVDSTLKIQPAKLEDSAVYLCASSLRPPEAFFGQGTRLTVV.

In its sample, this clonotype was seen a few times. The chain carries TRBV7-4 and TRBJ1-1, with D uncertain. CDR3 length equals 18 residues. V was cut by 5 bases and J by 0 bases, with 22 bases left in between. Germline CDR1 is SGHVT and CDR2 is SQSDAQ. Here the CDR3 reads CASSPRKGLQPLNTEAFF. The CDR3 bases are TGTGCCAGCAGCCCAAGGAAGGGTCTCCAACCCTTGAACACTGAAGCTTTCTTT.

The chain joins TRBV24-1 to TRBJ2-5; 7 bases are shared with TRBD2. V trimming: 9 bases; J trimming: 9 bases; junction bases outside the gene matches: 6. The germline CDR1 and CDR2 sequences are KGHDR and SFDVKD. The CDR3 consists of 11 residues. The CDR3 sequence is CATGERGPQYF. CDR3 sequence (DNA): TGTGCCACCGGGGAGCGGGGACCCCAGTACTTC.

This clonotype has a count of ten or more. The chain couples TRBV7-2 to TRBJ1-1, with 7 bases matching TRBD1. The CDR3 contains 13 residues. CDR1 is SGHTA, CDR2 FQGNSA, per germline. The trim removed 4 bases at V and 7 bases at J, leaving 6 bases unmatched. This CDR3 is CASSSTGFGEAFF. The CDR3 coding sequence is TGTGCCAGCAGCTCGACAGGGTTTGGTGAAGCTTTCTTT. Full variable domain (missing parts from reference TRBV7-2 and TRBJ1-1): GAGVSQSPSNKVTEKGKDVELRCDPISGHTALYWYRQSLGQGLEFLIYFQGNSAPDKSGLPSDRFSAERTGGSVSTLTIQRTQQEDSAVYLCASSSTGFGEAFFGQGTRLTVV.

About this clonotype: A clone one base away is much larger, so this may be a read error. Because it lacks the conserved phenylalanine or tryptophan at the end, this CDR3 is likely a read error. The J gene is TRBJ2-1, the V gene TRBV6-8, with 7 nucleotides matching TRBD1. Germline V gives CDR1 MNHGY, CDR2 SAAAGT. J was trimmed by 0 bases and V by 7 bases; bases with no gene match: 6. The CDR3 loop spans 15 amino acids. CDR3 sequence reads: CASTPTGSSYNEQFI. In DNA, the CDR3 is TGTGCCAGCACCCCGACAGGGAGCTCCTACAATGAGCAGTTCATC.

The chain couples TRBV5-1 to TRBJ1-1; D is unclear. Deletions cut 6 bases from V and 8 bases from J, with 20 bases between. The CDR3 totals 14 residues. Germline V gene data show CDR1 as SGHRS and CDR2 as YFSETQ. The CDR3 sequence: CASTISIPGEEAFF. The CDR3 DNA is TGCGCCAGCACCATCTCGATTCCGGGAGAAGAAGCTTTCTTT.

This clonotype was picked up a small number of times. This chain links TRBV12-3 or TRBV12-4 with TRBJ2-7; 16 positions agree with TRBD2. There are 20 residues in the CDR3. With 5 bases clipped from V and 5 bases from J, the junction kept 18 bases outside the gene matches. This CDR3 is CASSPGTSGGESRRSDEQYF. The CDR3 DNA sequence: TGTGCCAGCAGTCCCGGGACTAGCGGGGGGGAAAGCAGGAGGTCGGACGAGCAGTACTTC.

As concerns this clonotype: Since no conserved phenylalanine or tryptophan closes the CDR3, a read error is the likely cause. The chain combines TRBV29-1 with TRBJ2-1; D unclear. The length of the CDR3 is 11 residues. Germline V gives CDR1 SQVTM, CDR2 ANQGSEA. The V and J ends lost 7 bases and 2 bases respectively, with 6 bases between them. The CDR3 here is CSGEAYNEQFI. The CDR3 DNA is TGCAGCGGGGAAGCCTACAATGAGCAGTTCATC.

This clonotype was found many times. This chain uses TRBV28 with TRBJ2-1, with D possibly matching TRBD2 (5 bases). V lost 3 bases, J lost 2 bases, and 17 bases lay in between. Germline V lookup: CDR1 MDHEN, CDR2 SYDVKM. This CDR3 region has 17 residues. The CDR3 coding sequence is TGTGCCAGCAGTTTTGGAAGACGGGGAGTCACCTACAATGAGCAGTTCTTC. Its protein product is CASSFGRRGVTYNEQFF.

As DNA, the CDR3 is TGTGCCAGCAGCGTAGACAAGGACAGGGGGCGAGTTAAAAACATTCAGTACTTC. It translates to CASSVDKDRGRVKNIQYF. The V call is TRBV9, the J call TRBJ2-4; 11 bases are a match to TRBD1. Germline V gene data show CDR1 as SGDLS and CDR2 as YYNGEE. The CDR3 is 18 residues long. V dropped 0 bases and J dropped 4; count of bases not matched to a gene: 9.

This clonotype was detected many times. DNA of the CDR3: TGTGCCAGCACCCCAAGGACCCGGGACCAACAAACGGAGGAGCAGTACGTC. Its translation: CASTPRTRDQQTEEQYV. V gene TRBV28 combines with J gene TRBJ2-7, with D tentatively TRBD1 or TRBD2 (5 bases each). Looked up from germline, CDR1 is MDHEN and CDR2 is SYDVKM. The CDR3 has 17 amino acids. V lost 7 bases and J lost 7, with 29 bases in between.

This chain connects TRBV11-3 to TRBJ2-7; 10 bases line up with TRBD2. The CDR3 has 18 residues. CDR1 is SGHNT, CDR2 YENEEA, per germline. Trimming cost V 1 base and J 0 bases; bases outside gene matches: 9. The CDR3 DNA sequence: TGTGCCAGCAGCTTAGTTCCCGGACTAGCGGATTACTCCTACGAGCAGTACGTC. Protein sequence: CASSLVPGLADYSYEQYV.

This clonotype is medium-sized within its sample. The V call is TRBV28, the J call TRBJ2-5; 10 nucleotides match TRBD2. V gave up 8 bases and J gave up 7 bases; unmatched junction bases: 7. Germline V lookup: CDR1 MDHEN, CDR2 SYDVKM. There are 13 residues in the CDR3. The CDR3 DNA sequence: TGTGCCAGCCATAAGGCTAGCGGGGGGACCCAGTACTTC. Protein product: CASHKASGGTQYF.

This clonotype appeared a few times. The chain links TRBV28 to TRBJ2-3; D possibly matches TRBD1 or TRBD2 (5 bases each). Germline V gene data show CDR1 as MDHEN and CDR2 as SYDVKM. With 6 bases removed from V and 3 bases from J, the gap between germline ends came to 16 bases. The length of the CDR3 is 15 residues. The CDR3 sequence: CASSSTRGSTDTQYF. In DNA, the CDR3 is TGTGCCAGCAGCTCGACGAGGGGCTCAACAGATACGCAGTATTTT.